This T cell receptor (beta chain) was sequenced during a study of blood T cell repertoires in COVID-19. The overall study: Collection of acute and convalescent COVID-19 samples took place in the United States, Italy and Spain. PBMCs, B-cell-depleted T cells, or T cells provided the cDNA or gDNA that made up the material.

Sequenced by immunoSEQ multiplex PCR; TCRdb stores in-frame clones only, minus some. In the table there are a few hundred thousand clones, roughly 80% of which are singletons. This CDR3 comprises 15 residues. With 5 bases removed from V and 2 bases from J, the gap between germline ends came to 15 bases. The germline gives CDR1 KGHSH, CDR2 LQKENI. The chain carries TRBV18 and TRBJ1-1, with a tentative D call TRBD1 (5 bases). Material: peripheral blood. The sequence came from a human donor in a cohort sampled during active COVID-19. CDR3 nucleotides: TGTGCCAGCTCAACAAGGGCAGGGTTAAACACTGAAGCTTTCTTT. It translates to CASSTRAGLNTEAFF.